The 10 T cell receptor beta chains reported below all come from one sample, sequenced in a study of T cells in Graves' hyperthyroidism and ophthalmopathy. TCR beta CDR3 regions were amplified from RNA transcripts. First-round RT-PCR of the TCR CDR3 relied on the HTBI primer set. Each CDR3 protein is one row after TCRdb ran MiXCR on the multiplex PCR reads. The sample contains 660,000 or so distinct CDR3 sequences, over 40% of which appear only once. Sequencing used peripheral blood or thyroid tissue (not recorded which). These receptors came from an adult man with Graves' disease, either hyperthyroidism or ophthalmopathy (not recorded which).

The chain recombines TRBV10-3 with TRBJ2-5, with D possibly being TRBD1 (5 bases). The ends were cut back, 5 bases at V and 1 base at J, with 8 bases in the middle. The CDR3 runs 13 residues. CDR1 is ENHRY, CDR2 SYGVKD, per germline. The CDR3 coding sequence is TGTGCCATCAGTATACAGGTCCAAGAGACCCAGTACTTC. This translates into CAISIQVQETQYF.

The table lists this clonotype with many counts. Here the CDR3 reads CASSLDDNYGYTF. For the CDR3, the DNA is TGTGCCAGCAGCTTAGATGATAACTATGGCTACACCTTC. This chain connects TRBV7-8 to TRBJ1-2, with no clear D. This CDR3 comprises 13 residues. The germline CDR1 and CDR2 sequences are SGHVS and FQNEAQ. V was shortened by 1 base and J by 1 base, with 4 bases between the two germline ends.

The chain uses TRBV29-1 and TRBJ1-5, with TRBD1 identical over 9 bases. This CDR3 is 13 amino acids long. Germline V gene data show CDR1 as SQVTM and CDR2 as ANQGSEA. The DNA of the CDR3 is TGCAGTAGTCGACAGGGGGGCAATCAGCCCCAGCATTTT. It encodes CSSRQGGNQPQHF.

The rearrangement joins TRBV5-1 to TRBJ1-6, with D possibly TRBD1 on 5 matching bases. The CDR3 runs to 15 residues. V was clipped by 4 bases and J by 9 bases, with 17 bases between them. Germline assignment: CDR1 SGHRS and CDR2 YFSETQ. The CDR3 DNA is TGCGCCAGCAGCCAGGCGGGGTCTAGGGGTTCACCCCTCCACTTT. It codes for CASSQAGSRGSPLHF.

This clonotype was counted a few times. The chain links TRBV12-3 or TRBV12-4 to TRBJ1-1; D may be TRBD1 (6 bases). The V and J ends lost 3 bases and 4 bases respectively, with 12 bases between them. This CDR3 region has 14 residues. The chain's CDR3 is CASSFWGASTEAFF. In nucleotides, the CDR3 is TGTGCCAGCAGTTTCTGGGGGGCAAGCACTGAAGCTTTCTTT.

The sample holds a few counts of this clonotype. V gene TRBV2 combines with J gene TRBJ1-2, with 7 positions matching TRBD1. The CDR3 has 16 residues. J lost 0 bases, V lost 6 bases, and 10 bases had no gene match. CDR1 SNHLY and CDR2 FYNNEI come from the germline V gene. The CDR3 nucleotides are TGTGCCAGCAGCTCCGGAACAGGGGTAGCTAACTATGGCTACACCTTC. It yields the protein CASSSGTGVANYGYTF.

DNA of the CDR3: TGCAGCTCCAGGGCGAACACTGAAGCTTTCTTT. It specifies CSSRANTEAFF. V and J are TRBV29-1 and TRBJ1-1; possible D gene TRBD1, 5 bases. Germline lookup yields CDR1 SQVTM and CDR2 ANQGSEA. This CDR3 has 11 residues. V was pared by 8 bases and J by 1 base, with 8 bases between.

J is TRBJ1-1 and V is TRBV29-1, with 7 bases that match TRBD1. The CDR3 runs 9 residues. Trimming cost V 8 bases and J 11 bases; bases outside gene matches: 5. CDR1 SQVTM and CDR2 ANQGSEA come from the germline V gene. The CDR3 sequence is CSQDREAFF. In DNA form, the CDR3 reads TGCAGCCAAGACAGGGAGGCTTTCTTT.

In this sample, this clonotype turned up a few times. The J gene is TRBJ2-7, the V gene TRBV2; D remains unclear. This CDR3 is built from 12 residues. V lost 6 bases, J lost 6 bases, and 12 bases lay in between. Germline CDR1 SNHLY, CDR2 FYNNEI. This CDR3 is CASSQLASEQYF. The CDR3 DNA follows: TGTGCCAGCAGCCAATTGGCCTCCGAGCAGTACTTC.

This clonotype has only a few counts. The V and J genes are TRBV19 and TRBJ1-1; a possible D gene is TRBD1 (6 bases). The ends were cut back, 1 base at V and 5 bases at J, with 11 bases in the middle. Germline V gives CDR1 LNHDA, CDR2 SQIVND (reference sequence). This CDR3 has 14 residues. The CDR3 coding sequence is TGTGCCAGTAGTATAGGGGGGCGGAGGACTGAAGCTTTCTTT. This gives the protein CASSIGGRRTEAFF.